This TCR beta chain originates from a study of T cells after yellow fever vaccination (dated 2019 in TCRdb). For the study in its entirety: Libraries from fractions with low cell numbers were prepared with the SMART-Seq v4 Ultra Low Input RNA kit. Bulk TCR alpha and beta repertoires were sequenced longitudinally to track T-cell clones before and after primary and booster YFV17D yellow fever vaccination. The cohort comprised two healthy male donors, one aged 18 to 30 and one aged 30 to 39 years. Blood was collected at multiple timepoints before and after primary and secondary immunization, and bulk PBMC replicates and cell subsets were isolated.

The meaning of the sample's treatment or condition label: live attenuated yellow fever vaccine strain. At each blood-draw timepoint, two biological replicates of bulk PBMCs were obtained. PBMCs were isolated from peripheral blood using a standard Ficoll-Paque protocol. RNA was extracted with TriZol from bulk PBMCs, CD4 and CD8 fractions, and dextramer-positive and dextramer-negative fractions. General conclusions and limits of the study: Because the study included only a couple of donors, the extent to which the findings can be generalized is limited. The secondary T-cell response was found to be weaker but faster than the primary response, with a peak reached on day 5 rather than on day 15. Computational filtering was required because FACS-sorted repertoires could contain abundant contaminating clonotypes from the bulk population. After the booster, most of the clones that had expanded following primary vaccination were detected again (almost 98% of CD4 and around 87% of CD8), which suggests that memory was broadly maintained. A small share of clonotypes occurred in both CD4 and CD8 compartments, likely arising from convergent recombination.

The run used an Illumina NovaSeq 6000. TCR cDNA was synthesized by 5'RACE template switching, through which a universal primer site and unique molecular identifiers were introduced. Priming for cDNA synthesis came from both the TCR alpha and TCR beta constant segments. Library amplification involved two PCR steps, and the second step added sample barcodes and sequencing adapters. Sequencing of the libraries was done on either Illumina HiSeq 2500 (2x100 bp) or NovaSeq (2x150 bp). The study's processing was this. Demultiplexing of reads and collapsing into UMI consensus sequences were performed with MIGEC, and V(D)J alignment was carried out with MiXCR. Vaccine-responding clonotypes were identified with edgeR using replicate PBMC samples, with FDR below 0.01 and a log2 fold change above 5 up to day 15 being required. Each bulk clonotype was labeled CD4 or CD8 based on which sequenced repertoire, CD4 or CD8, contained the clonotype at higher abundance. TCRdb redid the processing of the public reads, applying fastp at Q25 and MiXCR, and retained in-frame beta chains. Each entry is one CDR3 protein sequence, shown with its most common DNA and genes. The V and J calls follow TCRdb's processing rather than the paper's. The sample table shows hundreds of thousands of distinct CDR3 sequences, and 18% are seen once. The ten largest clonotypes hold 15% to 20% of the sample.

Cut back by 2 bases and 0 bases, the V and J ends lie 11 bases apart. The CDR3 numbers 16 residues from cysteine through phenylalanine. Only CDR3 DNA is held: 48 bases, read in frame from base 1. On this clonotype itself: Its cognate antigen has yet to be identified. No qualities accompany the bases; no much larger clone lies one base away.

The sample consisted of PBMCs, taken before the yellow fever booster vaccination. The sequence joins TRBV12-3 or TRBV12-4 to TRBJ1-3; a weak D assignment points to TRBD1 (5 bases agree). The TCR sequence derives from a man aged 18 to 30 who received the YFV17D yellow fever vaccine. The CDR3 corresponds to CASSLSRQSSGNTIYF. Here is the DNA: TGTGCCAGCAGTTTATCCAGACAGAGCTCTGGAAACACCATATATTTT.